The rows below give T cell receptor beta chains drawn from one sample of a study of cytomegalovirus exposure and HLA in healthy donors. The assay was immunoSEQ multiplex PCR, and TCRdb's table has in-frame clones only and misses some. This table has about 180,000 clones, approximately 80% appearing once. Sequences were obtained from PBMCs. The origin of the receptors is a girl aged 10-17 years in good health and CMV-seropositive. Both conserved end residues are part of each CDR3.

j_gene: TRBJ2-7
v_gene: TRBV7-6
CDR3aa: CASSLEVEGASYEQYF

j_gene: TRBJ1-1
v_gene: TRBV11-2
CDR3aa: CASSLYRGPEAFF

j_gene: TRBJ2-2
v_gene: TRBV11-3
CDR3aa: CASSLEAGELFF

j_gene: TRBJ1-1
v_gene: TRBV18
CDR3aa: CASSTTTEAFF

j_gene: TRBJ2-3
v_gene: TRBV27
CDR3aa: CASSAGGQGLVGFRGTDTQYF

j_gene: TRBJ2-1
v_gene: TRBV6-6
CDR3aa: CASSPAGVHEQFF

j_gene: TRBJ1-2
v_gene: TRBV27
CDR3aa: CASCTPGSVGYTF

j_gene: TRBJ2-5
v_gene: TRBV5-4
CDR3aa: CASSPTTGGRWGFQETQYF

j_gene: TRBJ1-2
v_gene: TRBV25-1
CDR3aa: CASSERGDYYGYTF

j_gene: TRBJ1-1
v_gene: TRBV7-9
CDR3aa: CASSSPLDRAAEAFF

j_gene: TRBJ1-5
v_gene: TRBV15
CDR3aa: CATSRGDSKNQPQHF

j_gene: TRBJ2-7
v_gene: TRBV27
CDR3aa: CASARTSGRDTYEQYF

j_gene: TRBJ2-7
v_gene: TRBV29-1
CDR3aa: CSVAGGSGEQYF

j_gene: TRBJ2-5
v_gene: TRBV25-1
CDR3aa: CASSEILSAGQETQYF

j_gene: TRBJ2-7
v_gene: TRBV11-2
CDR3aa: CASSTVPRLAGRYEQYF

j_gene: TRBJ2-1
v_gene: TRBV19
CDR3aa: CASVSSYNEQFF

j_gene: TRBJ2-7
v_gene: TRBV29-1
CDR3aa: CSVEGRDRGSYEQYF

j_gene: TRBJ2-5
v_gene: TRBV12-5
CDR3aa: CASGSYRGGETQYF

j_gene: TRBJ2-2
v_gene: TRBV19
CDR3aa: CASSGGTSGSSAGELFF

j_gene: TRBJ2-7
v_gene: TRBV4-1
CDR3aa: CASSESGTGPPYEQYF

j_gene: TRBJ2-6
v_gene: TRBV7-8
CDR3aa: CASSFVGQSLSRANVLTF

j_gene: TRBJ1-1
v_gene: TRBV10-2
CDR3aa: CASSPGRGLGGTEAFF

j_gene: TRBJ2-1
v_gene: TRBV5-1
CDR3aa: CASSLEGGPGNEQFF

j_gene: TRBJ1-1
v_gene: TRBV11-3
CDR3aa: CASSPGPVATEAFF

j_gene: TRBJ2-7
v_gene: TRBV7-3
CDR3aa: CASSLSPFGEQYF

j_gene: TRBJ2-7
v_gene: TRBV10-1
CDR3aa: CASSEDASGVGQYF

j_gene: TRBJ2-1
v_gene: TRBV11-2
CDR3aa: CASRPLGLAIYNEQFF

j_gene: TRBJ2-7
v_gene: TRBV11-2
CDR3aa: CASSSSGLAGLYEQYF

j_gene: TRBJ2-2
v_gene: TRBV2
CDR3aa: CAIAGDAGELFF

j_gene: TRBJ2-7
v_gene: TRBV7-2
CDR3aa: CASSFSSTGSYEQYF

j_gene: TRBJ2-7
v_gene: TRBV27
CDR3aa: CASSLGTGAYEQYF

j_gene: TRBJ2-5
v_gene: TRBV28
CDR3aa: CASSLDRKTQYF

j_gene: TRBJ2-6
v_gene: TRBV5-4
CDR3aa: CASSLEPGISSGANVLTF

j_gene: TRBJ2-4
v_gene: TRBV10-3
CDR3aa: CATAIDTTKNIQYF

j_gene: TRBJ2-5
v_gene: TRBV5-1
CDR3aa: CASSFGTDQETQYF

j_gene: TRBJ2-5
v_gene: TRBV7-7
CDR3aa: CASSFFRLAEGRETQYF

j_gene: TRBJ2-7
v_gene: TRBV4-2
CDR3aa: CASSHQLAGEVYEQYF

j_gene: TRBJ2-1
v_gene: TRBV2
CDR3aa: CASSGPYGYNEQFF

j_gene: TRBJ2-7
v_gene: TRBV10-2
CDR3aa: CASSESGTVSFYEQYF

j_gene: TRBJ2-3
v_gene: TRBV6-1
CDR3aa: CASSEPSGSTDTQYF

j_gene: TRBJ1-1
v_gene: TRBV11-2
CDR3aa: CASSLGSTKNTEAFF

j_gene: TRBJ2-7
v_gene: TRBV5-1
CDR3aa: CASSLAPGQDYEQYF

j_gene: TRBJ2-6
v_gene: TRBV10-3
CDR3aa: CAIRPGLADISGANVLTF

j_gene: TRBJ1-3
v_gene: TRBV6-5
CDR3aa: CASRGQGLGGNIIYF

j_gene: TRBJ2-1
v_gene: TRBV2
CDR3aa: CASSVAGSEQFF

j_gene: TRBJ2-7
v_gene: TRBV10-3
CDR3aa: CAIRARGGTISYEQYF

j_gene: TRBJ2-7
v_gene: TRBV5-6
CDR3aa: CASSLVMWAGEQYF

j_gene: TRBJ2-1
v_gene: TRBV6-1
CDR3aa: CASSELRDSLGNEQFF

j_gene: TRBJ1-4
v_gene: TRBV5-6
CDR3aa: CASSLVGGVYEKLFF

j_gene: TRBJ1-2
v_gene: TRBV5-4
CDR3aa: CASSSTGKGYGYTF